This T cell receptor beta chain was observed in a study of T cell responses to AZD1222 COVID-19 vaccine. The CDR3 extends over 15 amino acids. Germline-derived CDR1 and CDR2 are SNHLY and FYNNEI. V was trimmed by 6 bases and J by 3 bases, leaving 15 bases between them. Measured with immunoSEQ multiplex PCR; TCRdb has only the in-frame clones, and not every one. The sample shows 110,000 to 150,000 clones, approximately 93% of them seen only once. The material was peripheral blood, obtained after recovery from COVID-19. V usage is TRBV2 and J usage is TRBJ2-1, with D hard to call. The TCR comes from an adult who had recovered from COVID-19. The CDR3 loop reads CASSLGKVGYNEQFF. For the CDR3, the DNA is TGTGCCAGCAGCTTAGGGAAGGTCGGCTACAATGAGCAGTTCTTC.